These 23 T cell receptor beta chains were sequenced from one sample in a study of cytomegalovirus exposure and HLA in healthy donors. Amplification used 60 Vbeta primers and 13 Jbeta primers. The protocol was immunoSEQ multiplex PCR, while the TCRdb copy is restricted to in-frame clones and leaves out a portion. The sample shows under 150,000 clones, around 75% of them seen only once. The sample was PBMCs. The receptors here all came from a woman in her thirties or forties in good health and CMV-seronegative.

The J gene is TRBJ2-1, the V gene TRBV10-2; 12 positions agree with TRBD2. Germline loops: CDR1 WSHSY, CDR2 SAAADI. The CDR3 runs 13 residues. J was trimmed by 8 bases and V by 4 bases; bases with no gene match: 0. CDR3 residues: CASSGTSGDEQFF. The DNA for the CDR3 is TGCGCCAGCAGTGGGACTAGCGGGGATGAGCAGTTCTTC.

On this clone: Distinct nucleotide sequences in the sample also encode this CDR3. The chain uses TRBV5-4 and TRBJ1-2; a weak D match, TRBD1 (6 bases). CDR3 length: 12 residues. Germline-derived CDR1 and CDR2 are SGHNT and YYREEE (reference sequence). Trimming took 7 bases from V and 8 from J, leaving 15 bases between them. CDR3 DNA: TGTGCCAGCCGCACAGACAGGTCCGGCTACACCTTC. It specifies CASRTDRSGYTF.

The rearrangement uses TRBV4-2 and TRBJ2-1; 10 nucleotides align to TRBD2. The ends lost 3 bases at V and 4 bases at J; junction bases unmatched: 6. The V gene's germline CDR1 is LGHNA and CDR2 YNFKEQ. The CDR3 is 16 amino acids. The CDR3 region is CASSHELAGPYNEQFF. The CDR3 coding sequence is TGTGCCAGCAGCCATGAACTAGCGGGGCCGTACAATGAGCAGTTCTTC.

A note on this clone: An end of the junction does not agree with germline; a read error may underlie this. The chain has TRBV10-3 and TRBJ1-3, with a tentative D call TRBD1 (6 bases). The CDR3 extends over 14 amino acids. Germline-derived CDR1 and CDR2 are ENHRY and SYGVKD. CDR3 in amino acids: CATWTASFGNAIYF. The CDR3 nucleotides are TGTGCCACCTGGACAGCAAGTTTTGGAAACGCCATATATTTT.

The chain carries TRBV19 and TRBJ2-1; D is unresolved. The CDR3 loop spans 13 amino acids. With 6 bases removed from V and 7 bases from J, the gap between germline ends came to 13 bases. Germline V gene data show CDR1 as LNHDA and CDR2 as SQIVND (reference sequence). The CDR3 nucleotides read TGTGCCAGTAGGGAGCGAAGTCCGAATGAGCAGTTCTTC. This sequence encodes CASRERSPNEQFF.

The J gene is TRBJ2-7, the V gene TRBV5-5, with D possibly matching TRBD1 (6 bases). With 5 bases removed from V and 0 bases from J, the gap between germline ends came to 21 bases. The germline CDR1 and CDR2 sequences are SGHKS and YYEKEE (reference sequence). This CDR3 is 17 amino acids long. The CDR3 bases are TGTGCCAGCAGTTGGGGACGGGACAAACTTAGCTCCTACGAGCAGTACTTC. Translating it yields CASSWGRDKLSSYEQYF.

The rearrangement links TRBV19 to TRBJ2-1; 11 nucleotides align to TRBD2. In germline, CDR1 is LNHDA, CDR2 SQIVND (reference sequence). V trimming: 5 bases; J trimming: 6 bases; junction bases outside the gene matches: 3. The CDR3 runs 14 residues. CDR3 loop: CASSGLAGGNEQFF. CDR3 sequence (DNA): TGTGCCAGTAGTGGGCTAGCGGGAGGCAATGAGCAGTTCTTC. Full variable domain (missing parts from reference TRBV19 and TRBJ2-1): DGGITQSPKYLFRKEGQNVTLSCEQNLNHDAMYWYRQDPGQGLRLIYYSQIVNDFQKGDIAEGYSVSREKKESFPLTVTSAQKNPTAFYLCASSGLAGGNEQFFGPGTRLTVL.

The J gene is TRBJ1-2, the V gene TRBV6-1, with 10 bases that match TRBD1. The CDR3 contains 14 residues. V dropped 7 bases and J dropped 8; count of bases not matched to a gene: 10. Germline CDR1 and CDR2: MNHNS and SASEGT. CDR3 DNA: TGTGCCAGCATGAGGGACAGGGGATTAGGGGGCTACACCTTC. Translated: CASMRDRGLGGYTF.

V is TRBV19 and J is TRBJ2-5; tentative D call: TRBD2 (5 bases). The V gene's germline CDR1 is LNHDA and CDR2 SQIVND (reference sequence). The CDR3 covers 13 residues. V dropped 4 bases and J dropped 3 bases, with 9 bases sitting between them. The CDR3 DNA reads TGTGCCAGTAGTAGGGAGATTGAAGAGACCCAGTACTTC. Translating it yields CASSREIEETQYF. Full variable domain (remainder filled in from reference TRBV19 and TRBJ2-5): DGGITQSPKYLFRKEGQNVTLSCEQNLNHDAMYWYRQDPGQGLRLIYYSQIVNDFQKGDIAEGYSVSREKKESFPLTVTSAQKNPTAFYLCASSREIEETQYFGPGTRLLVL.

The chain carries TRBV27 and TRBJ2-4; TRBD2 might be the D (6 bases). Germline CDR1 MNHEY, CDR2 SMNVEV (reference sequence). Trimming pared 5 bases from V and 6 bases from J, leaving 11 bases between. The CDR3 contains 13 residues. The CDR3 is CASSRRASNIQYF. CDR3 bases: TGTGCCAGCAGTCGGAGGGCCTCAAACATTCAGTACTTC.

The rearrangement joins TRBV7-9 to TRBJ2-7; 8 nucleotides line up with TRBD1. V lost 5 bases to trimming and J lost 3 bases; unmatched junction nucleotides: 9. The CDR3 length is 15 residues. The germline V gene has CDR1 SEHNR and CDR2 FQNEAQ (reference sequence). The CDR3 sequence: CASSTPGQVDYEQYF. CDR3 nucleotides: TGTGCCAGCAGCACTCCGGGACAGGTTGACTACGAGCAGTACTTC.

In the case of this clone: Other DNA sequences in this sample translate to the same CDR3. This rearrangement joins TRBV5-4 to TRBJ2-3; TRBD1 agrees at 9 bases. Germline V gives CDR1 SGHNT, CDR2 YYREEE (reference sequence). The CDR3 is made up of 13 amino acids. V shed 5 bases, J shed 6 bases, and the junction held 4 bases outside the gene matches. The CDR3 region is CASSSQGADTQYF. The CDR3 DNA is TGTGCCAGCAGTTCACAGGGGGCGGATACGCAGTATTTT.

V gene TRBV2 combines with J gene TRBJ1-1; D gene ambiguous. CDR3 length equals 15 residues. The germline gives CDR1 SNHLY, CDR2 FYNNEI. The V and J ends lost 3 bases and 4 bases respectively, with 15 bases between them. In DNA, the CDR3 is TGTGCCAGCAGTGATCCAACAGTCCTGAGCACTGAAGCTTTCTTT. Its protein is CASSDPTVLSTEAFF.

The chain uses TRBV6-5 and TRBJ1-1, with 9 bases matching TRBD1. The CDR3 has 13 residues. Germline V lookup: CDR1 MNHEY, CDR2 SVGAGI. The V and J ends lost 7 bases and 11 bases, in that order; junction bases with no gene match: 11. The CDR3 is CASTPQGAFRAFF. Here the CDR3 DNA reads TGTGCCAGCACCCCACAGGGGGCTTTTAGGGCTTTCTTT.

This clone was seen a handful of times. The V and J genes are TRBV7-2 and TRBJ1-2; 7 bases map to TRBD1. The CDR3 is 14 amino acids. V gave up 8 bases and J gave up 8 bases; unmatched junction bases: 14. The germline V gene encodes CDR1 SGHTA and CDR2 FQGNSA. The CDR3 is CASAGGSGGYGYTF. The CDR3 DNA reads TGTGCCAGCGCTGGGGGATCAGGGGGATACGGCTACACCTTC.

The chain carries TRBV5-1 and TRBJ2-7, with TRBD1 identical over 12 bases. Germline V gene sequence: CDR1 SGHRS, CDR2 YFSETQ. V shed 6 bases and J 9 bases; nucleotides not matched to a gene: 10. This CDR3 spans 14 amino acids. Here the CDR3 reads CASKEGTGGFGQYF. The CDR3 nucleotides read TGCGCCAGCAAGGAAGGGACAGGGGGCTTTGGGCAGTACTTC.

CDR3 coding DNA: TGCGCCAGCAGCCTTTCGGACAGGGATGGCACCGGGGAGCTGTTTTTT. Protein sequence: CASSLSDRDGTGELFF. The rearrangement links TRBV5-1 to TRBJ2-2; TRBD1 agrees at 8 bases. The V gene's germline CDR1 is SGHRS and CDR2 YFSETQ. The CDR3 is made up of 16 amino acids. V shed 4 bases, J shed 4 bases, and the junction held 9 bases outside the gene matches.

J is TRBJ2-7 and V is TRBV10-3; TRBD2 matches at 7 bases. V shed 4 bases, J shed 6 bases, and the junction held 21 bases outside the gene matches. Per germline, CDR1 ENHRY and CDR2 SYGVKD. This CDR3 is built from 18 residues. The CDR3 spells CAISASDAKAGVFGEQYF. The CDR3 DNA reads TGTGCCATCAGTGCCAGTGACGCCAAGGCGGGAGTTTTTGGCGAGCAGTACTTC.

In its sample, this clone was seen once. The chain carries TRBV13 and TRBJ1-1; tentatively, D is TRBD1 (6 bases). V dropped 5 bases and J dropped 3 bases, with 19 bases sitting between them. This CDR3 has 16 amino acids. Germline loops: CDR1 PRHDT, CDR2 FYEKMQ (reference sequence). The CDR3 sequence: CASSQRGSGKDTEAFF. The CDR3, as DNA: TGTGCCAGCAGCCAAAGGGGGTCGGGGAAAGACACTGAAGCTTTCTTT.

The genes are TRBV4-1 and TRBJ2-3; no definite D call. V shed 0 bases and J shed 2 bases, with 18 bases lying between them. CDR3 length: 18 amino acids. CDR1 is MGHRA and CDR2 is YSYEKL in the germline V gene. CDR3 nucleotide sequence: TGCGCCAGCAGCCAAGAAGGAGCCTCTGGATTAAACACAGATACGCAGTATTTT. Translating gives CASSQEGASGLNTDTQYF.

This chain links TRBV21-1 with TRBJ1-1; the table gives TRBD1 as D, unverified against the DNA. TRBV21-1 is marked as a pseudogene. CDR3 length: 16 residues. The DNA for the CDR3 is TGTGCCAGCAGCACCCGACAGGGGCCCATGAACACTGAAGCTTTCTTT. As protein: CASSTRQGPMNTEAFF.

The V gene is TRBV5-4, the J gene TRBJ2-3; 8 bases are a match to TRBD2. The CDR3 runs 16 residues. V was clipped by 9 bases and J by 1 base; unmatched bases: 13. Germline lookup yields CDR1 SGHNT and CDR2 YYREEE (reference sequence). CDR3 sequence reads: CATLLAEGGGTDTQYF. The DNA for the CDR3 is TGTGCCACCTTACTAGCGGAGGGGGGTGGCACAGATACGCAGTATTTT.

This clone has more than one count but fewer than ten. The V call is TRBV6-5, the J call TRBJ1-5; D not resolved. V was pared by 6 bases and J by 6 bases, with 12 bases between. From germline, CDR1 is MNHEY and CDR2 SVGAGI. This CDR3 is built from 13 residues. In DNA form, the CDR3 reads TGTGCCAGCAGCCAGACTCTGGGTCAGCCCCAGCATTTT. This codes for CASSQTLGQPQHF.